The clone carrying this TCR beta chain has just a few counts. Its antigen is undetermined. The germline V and J ends were trimmed by 5 bases and 6 bases, with 11 bases remaining between them. The germline V gene has CDR1 MDHEN and CDR2 SYDVKM. CDR3 length: 13 residues. If patients had autoimmune disease history or systemic immunosuppression, they were excluded. Only in-frame clones appear in the TCRdb table, and some are missing; sequencing was by immunoSEQ multiplex PCR. The sample contains roughly 120,000 clones, 85% to 90% of which appear only once. The sample is drawn from a study of OX40 agonist ivuxolimab in advanced cancers. Study-wide context: Every 2 weeks, patients got intravenous ivuxolimab at one of six dose levels (0.01-10 mg/kg). Partial responses occurred in Three dose-escalation patients, one with hepatocellular carcinoma and two with cutaneous melanoma. Overall study results and limits: Averaging showed that CD8+ T cells had more expanded clones than CD4+ did.

This chain links TRBV28 with TRBJ1-5; the D gene is possibly TRBD1 (5 bases). This sequence was found in an adult with an advanced solid tumor such as melanoma, head and neck, liver or kidney cancer. The sequenced sample was CD4+ or CD8+ T cells sorted from blood, obtained in a trial of the OX40 agonist ivuxolimab. CDR3: CASSRDFIQPQHF. CDR3 nucleotide sequence: TGTGCCAGCAGTCGGGACTTTATTCAGCCCCAGCATTTT.